This T cell receptor (beta chain) comes out of a study of T cell clonotyping in hematopoietic cell transplantation. The CDR3 is 15 residues long. V was clipped by 4 bases and J by 0 bases, with 7 bases between them. Germline V gene data show CDR1 as SGHVS and CDR2 as FNYEAQ. The sample's time point: recipient sample about 28 days before transplant, after cytoreduction. TCRdb keeps only in-frame clones here, not all; method: immunoSEQ multiplex PCR. The sample has some 26,000 clones, 82% seen once. The specimen was peripheral blood mononuclear cells, collected before stem cell transplant. This chain links TRBV7-6 with TRBJ2-6; the D is unclear. This clonotype was sampled from a man aged 35-49 years with acute myeloid leukemia. Some clones in this sample may be carry-over from other donors' samples. The CDR3 coding sequence is TGTGCCAGCAGCTACGATAACTCTGGGGCCAACGTCCTGACTTTC. Encoded protein: CASSYDNSGANVLTF.